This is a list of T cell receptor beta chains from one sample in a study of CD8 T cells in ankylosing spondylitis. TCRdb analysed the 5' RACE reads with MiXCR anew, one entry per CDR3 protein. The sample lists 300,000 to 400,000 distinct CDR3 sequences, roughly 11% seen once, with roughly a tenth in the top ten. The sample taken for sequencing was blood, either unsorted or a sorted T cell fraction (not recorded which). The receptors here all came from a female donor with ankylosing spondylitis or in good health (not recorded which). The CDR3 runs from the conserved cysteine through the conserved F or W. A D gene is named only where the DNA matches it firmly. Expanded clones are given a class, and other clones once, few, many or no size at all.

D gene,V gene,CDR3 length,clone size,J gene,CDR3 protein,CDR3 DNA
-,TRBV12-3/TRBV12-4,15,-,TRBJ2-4,CASSPTGLPKNIQYF,TGTGCCAGCAGCCCCACCGGGCTACCCAAAAACATTCAGTACTTC
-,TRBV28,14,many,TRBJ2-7,CASTRTGVLYEQYF,TGTGCCAGCACCCGTACGGGAGTCCTCTACGAGCAGTACTTC
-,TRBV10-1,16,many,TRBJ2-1,CASSESLAPPYNEQFF,TGCGCCAGCAGTGAGTCGCTAGCCCCCCCTTACAATGAGCAGTTCTTC
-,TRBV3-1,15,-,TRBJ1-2,CASSRRTEAGYGYTF,TGTGCCAGCAGCCGAAGGACAGAAGCGGGCTATGGCTACACCTTC
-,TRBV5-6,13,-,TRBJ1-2,CASSLRANYGYAF,TGTGCCAGCAGCTTGAGGGCCAACTATGGCTACGCCTTC
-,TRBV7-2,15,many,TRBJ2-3,CASSLAGGHLDTQYF,TGTGCCAGCAGCTTAGCCGGGGGGCACCTAGATACGCAGTATTTT
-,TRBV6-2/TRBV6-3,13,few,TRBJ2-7,CASRPTQPYEQYF,TGTGCCAGCAGGCCGACACAACCCTACGAGCAGTACTTC
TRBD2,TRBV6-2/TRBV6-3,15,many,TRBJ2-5,CASSYPTSGRETQYF,TGTGCCAGCAGTTACCCGACTAGCGGGAGAGAGACCCAGTACTTC
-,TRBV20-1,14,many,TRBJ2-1,CSARDVARANEQFF,TGCAGTGCTAGAGATGTTGCCAGGGCCAATGAGCAGTTCTTC
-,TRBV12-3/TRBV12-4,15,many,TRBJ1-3,CASSYSGSSGNTIYF,TGTGCCAGCAGCTATTCCGGGAGCTCTGGAAACACCATATATTTT
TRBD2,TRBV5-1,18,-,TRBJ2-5,CASSLAPSSGTQQETQYF,TGCGCCAGCAGCTTGGCCCCCTCTAGCGGGACCCAACAAGAGACCCAGTACTTC
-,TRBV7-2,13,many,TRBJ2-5,CATHFAGAETQYF,TGTGCCACCCACTTTGCGGGGGCAGAGACCCAGTACTTC
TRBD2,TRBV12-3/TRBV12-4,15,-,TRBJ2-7,CASSPPGGGNYEQYF,TGTGCCAGCAGCCCTCCCGGCGGGGGGAACTACGAGCAGTACTTC
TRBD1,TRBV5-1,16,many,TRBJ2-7,CATRTDPGTGSYEQYF,TGCGCCACCCGAACCGACCCCGGGACAGGATCCTACGAGCAGTACTTC
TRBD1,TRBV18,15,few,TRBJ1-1,CASSPLSTGDTEAFF,TGTGCCAGCTCACCTCTTTCGACAGGGGATACTGAAGCTTTCTTT
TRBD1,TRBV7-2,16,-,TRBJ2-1,CASSRTGTGAYNEQFF,TGTGCCAGCAGCCGAACCGGGACAGGGGCCTACAATGAGCAGTTCTTC
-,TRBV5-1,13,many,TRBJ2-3,CASSSPGYDTQYF,TGCGCCAGCAGCTCCCCAGGGTACGATACGCAGTATTTT